These T cell receptor beta chains were read from a single sample in a study of blood T cell repertoires in COVID-19. Sequencing used immunoSEQ multiplex PCR; TCRdb keeps in-frame clones, though not all of them. Of about 180,000 clones listed, about 84% are singletons. Sequenced input: peripheral blood. These receptors originate from a human donor in a cohort sampled during active COVID-19. CDR3s include the opening cysteine and the closing phenylalanine or tryptophan. Fields, in order: J gene, D gene, V gene, clone size, CDR3 length, CDR3 protein, CDR3 DNA. D genes are given only for firm matches. The size of a clone is reported for some rows only, either as once, few or many, or as a class for expanded clones.

J: TRBJ1-2; D: TRBD1; V: TRBV10-2; size: .; length: 17; CDR3: CASRDGTGPSSFYGYTF; DNA: TGCGCCAGCAGGGATGGGACAGGGCCGTCGTCGTTTTATGGCTACACCTTC
J: TRBJ2-7; D: .; V: TRBV4-2; size: .; length: 13; CDR3: CASSQDLFYEQYF; DNA: TGTGCCAGCAGCCAAGATCTATTCTACGAGCAGTACTTC
J: TRBJ2-1; D: .; V: TRBV5-1; size: .; length: 11; CDR3: CASSLTGEQFF; DNA: TGCGCCAGCAGCTTGACAGGGGAGCAGTTCTTC
J: TRBJ1-6; D: .; V: TRBV30; size: .; length: 16; CDR3: CAWSVGRGFYNSPLHF; DNA: TGTGCCTGGAGTGTGGGCAGGGGCTTTTATAATTCACCCCTCCACTTT
J: TRBJ1-1; D: .; V: TRBV27; size: .; length: 13; CDR3: CASSLSLGGRAFF; DNA: TGTGCCAGCAGTTTATCGCTCGGGGGGAGAGCTTTCTTT
J: TRBJ2-2; D: .; V: TRBV9; size: .; length: 16; CDR3: CASSAPRTVNTGELFF; DNA: TGTGCCAGCAGCGCCCCTAGGACAGTGAACACCGGGGAGCTGTTTTTT
J: TRBJ2-5; D: TRBD1; V: TRBV20-1; size: few; length: 10; CDR3: CSTGVETQYF; DNA: TGCAGTACAGGGGTAGAGACCCAGTACTTC
J: TRBJ2-2; D: .; V: TRBV4-2; size: once; length: 16; CDR3: CASSQDEGENTGELFF; DNA: TGTGCCAGCAGCCAAGATGAAGGGGAGAACACCGGGGAGCTGTTTTTT
J: TRBJ1-2; D: .; V: TRBV9; size: .; length: 16; CDR3: CASSVGVDLANSGYTF; DNA: TGTGCCAGCAGCGTAGGAGTGGACCTAGCGAATTCTGGCTACACCTTC
J: TRBJ2-1; D: TRBD2; V: TRBV7-8; size: .; length: 14; CDR3: CASSLSGGADEQFF; DNA: TGTGCCAGCAGCTTATCCGGGGGGGCCGATGAGCAGTTCTTC
J: TRBJ2-7; D: .; V: TRBV6-1; size: .; length: 18; CDR3: CASSGQGGRSLSLSGQYF; DNA: TGTGCCAGCAGTGGACAGGGAGGACGATCTCTGAGCTTGTCGGGGCAGTACTTC
J: TRBJ1-5; D: TRBD1; V: TRBV7-2; size: .; length: 14; CDR3: CASSPRTGGQPQHF; DNA: TGTGCCAGCAGCCCAAGGACAGGGGGGCAGCCCCAGCATTTT
J: TRBJ2-2; D: .; V: TRBV11-3; size: .; length: 15; CDR3: CASSLRGKESGELFF; DNA: TGTGCCAGCAGCTTACGGGGGAAGGAGTCCGGGGAGCTGTTTTTT
J: TRBJ2-7; D: .; V: TRBV23-1; size: .; length: 14; CDR3: CASSQWRPSYEQYF; DNA: TGCGCCAGCAGTCAATGGAGGCCCTCCTACGAGCAGTACTTC
J: TRBJ2-2; D: .; V: TRBV6-5; size: .; length: 14; CDR3: CASKGQRNTGELFF; DNA: TGTGCCAGCAAGGGACAAAGAAACACCGGGGAGCTGTTTTTT
J: TRBJ2-1; D: .; V: TRBV5-5; size: .; length: 16; CDR3: CASRHLGGGSYNEQFF; DNA: TGTGCCAGCAGACACCTAGGGGGGGGCTCCTACAATGAGCAGTTCTTC
J: TRBJ2-2; D: .; V: TRBV5-1; size: .; length: 16; CDR3: CASSLVLASNTGELFF; DNA: TGCGCCAGCAGCTTGGTTCTAGCGTCGAACACCGGGGAGCTGTTTTTT
J: TRBJ1-6; D: .; V: TRBV7-3; size: .; length: 14; CDR3: CASSLAGNNSPLHF; DNA: TGTGCCAGCAGCTTGGCGGGGAATAATTCACCCCTCCACTTT
J: TRBJ2-2; D: TRBD1; V: TRBV19; size: .; length: 16; CDR3: CASSPRTGLNNGELFF; DNA: TGTGCCAGTAGTCCGAGGACAGGCCTCAATAACGGGGAGCTGTTTTTT
J: TRBJ1-2; D: .; V: TRBV6-5; size: .; length: 11; CDR3: CATVQGYGYTF; DNA: TGTGCCACCGTCCAGGGCTATGGCTACACCTTC
J: TRBJ2-7; D: .; V: TRBV3-1/TRBV3-2; size: few; length: 13; CDR3: CASSPVLQGEQYF; DNA: TGTGCCAGCAGCCCGGTCCTCCAGGGCGAGCAGTACTTC
J: TRBJ1-1; D: TRBD1; V: TRBV7-9; size: .; length: 14; CDR3: CASSQGTVSTEAFF; DNA: TGTGCCAGCAGCCAAGGGACAGTTTCCACTGAAGCTTTCTTT
J: TRBJ2-3; D: .; V: TRBV5-6; size: .; length: 16; CDR3: CASSLFGASGTDTQYF; DNA: TGTGCCAGCAGCTTGTTTGGGGCGTCGGGCACAGATACGCAGTATTTT
J: TRBJ1-3; D: .; V: TRBV9; size: few; length: 14; CDR3: CASSVTGSGNTIYF; DNA: TGTGCCAGCAGCGTAACGGGATCTGGAAACACCATATATTTT
J: TRBJ2-1; D: .; V: TRBV7-2; size: .; length: 15; CDR3: CASSLFGAKYNEQFF; DNA: TGTGCCAGCAGCTTATTTGGGGCTAAGTACAATGAGCAGTTCTTC
J: TRBJ1-6; D: .; V: TRBV5-6; size: .; length: 15; CDR3: CASTDLTGPNSPLHF; DNA: TGTGCCAGCACCGATTTGACAGGTCCTAATTCACCCCTCCACTTT
J: TRBJ1-2; D: .; V: TRBV30; size: .; length: 14; CDR3: CAWSVGRVAYGYTF; DNA: TGTGCCTGGAGTGTAGGCAGGGTCGCCTATGGCTACACCTTC
J: TRBJ2-7; D: TRBD1; V: TRBV30; size: .; length: 13; CDR3: CAWSGDRGHEQYF; DNA: TGTGCCTGGAGCGGGGACAGGGGGCACGAGCAGTACTTC
J: TRBJ1-3; D: .; V: TRBV29-1; size: .; length: 14; CDR3: CSAAPREPGNTIYF; DNA: TGCAGCGCCGCCCCCAGGGAACCTGGAAACACCATATATTTT
J: TRBJ1-2; D: TRBD1; V: TRBV9; size: once; length: 15; CDR3: CASSNHRQGNYGYTF; DNA: TGTGCCAGCAGCAACCACAGACAGGGGAACTATGGCTACACCTTC
J: TRBJ2-2; D: .; V: TRBV6-1; size: .; length: 14; CDR3: CASSEIQYTGELFF; DNA: TGTGCCAGCAGTGAAATTCAGTACACCGGGGAGCTGTTTTTT
J: TRBJ2-3; D: .; V: TRBV5-1; size: .; length: 14; CDR3: CASSFVPGQDTQYF; DNA: TGCGCCAGCAGCTTTGTGCCAGGGCAGGATACGCAGTATTTT
J: TRBJ1-6; D: .; V: TRBV3-1/TRBV3-2; size: .; length: 16; CDR3: CASSTPGGSYNSPLHF; DNA: TGTGCCAGCAGCACCCCCGGAGGCTCCTATAATTCACCCCTCCACTTT
J: TRBJ2-7; D: TRBD2; V: TRBV5-1; size: .; length: 16; CDR3: CASSLMSGLASYEQYF; DNA: TGCGCCAGCAGCTTGATGTCAGGACTAGCTTCCTACGAGCAGTACTTC
J: TRBJ1-1; D: TRBD1; V: TRBV27; size: .; length: 17; CDR3: CASSILGGTGISTEAFF; DNA: TGTGCCAGCAGTATCTTAGGCGGGACAGGGATTAGCACTGAAGCTTTCTTT
J: TRBJ2-3; D: TRBD2; V: TRBV18; size: .; length: 15; CDR3: CASSTSGVSTDTQYF; DNA: TGTGCCAGCTCGACTAGCGGGGTCTCCACAGATACGCAGTATTTT
J: TRBJ2-3; D: TRBD1; V: TRBV10-3; size: once; length: 17; CDR3: CAISESLGDRRVDTQYF; DNA: TGTGCCATCAGTGAGTCGCTTGGGGACAGGAGGGTGGATACGCAGTATTTT
J: TRBJ1-2; D: TRBD1; V: TRBV9; size: .; length: 14; CDR3: CASSVGQGRHGYTF; DNA: TGTGCCAGCAGCGTTGGACAGGGCCGGCATGGCTACACCTTC
J: TRBJ1-2; D: TRBD1; V: TRBV5-3; size: .; length: 16; CDR3: CARRIGTGEHNYGYTF; DNA: TGTGCCAGAAGGATCGGGACAGGGGAACATAACTATGGCTACACCTTC